These T cell receptor beta chains were read from a single sample in a study of blood T cell repertoires in COVID-19. Assay: immunoSEQ multiplex PCR; the TCRdb copy retains only in-frame clones and omits some. The data contain 250,000 to 350,000 clones, around 90% of them singletons. Sequenced sample: peripheral blood. Source of these receptors: a woman aged 25 to 39 with COVID-19, enrolled during active disease. CDR3s include the opening cysteine and the closing phenylalanine or tryptophan. Each record gives: clone size, CDR3 length, J gene, V gene, D gene, CDR3 protein, CDR3 DNA. D genes are given only for firm matches. Part of the rows lack a size; the others show once, few, many or a class for expanded clones.

clone_size: NA
cdr3_length: 18
j_call: TRBJ2-1
v_call: TRBV27
d_call: TRBD2
cdr3_aa: CASRVSGRADSSYNEQFF
cdr3_nt: TGTGCCAGCAGGGTTAGCGGGAGGGCCGATAGCTCCTACAATGAGCAGTTCTTC

clone_size: NA
cdr3_length: 15
j_call: TRBJ2-7
v_call: TRBV30
d_call: TRBD2
cdr3_aa: CAWSVSGRETREQYF
cdr3_nt: TGTGCCTGGAGTGTCAGTGGGAGGGAGACCCGCGAGCAGTACTTC

clone_size: NA
cdr3_length: 12
j_call: TRBJ1-1
v_call: TRBV30
d_call: NA
cdr3_aa: CAWRRQITEAFF
cdr3_nt: TGTGCCTGGAGAAGACAGATTACTGAAGCTTTCTTT

clone_size: NA
cdr3_length: 15
j_call: TRBJ1-5
v_call: TRBV4-2
d_call: NA
cdr3_aa: CASSAEAGPNQPQHF
cdr3_nt: TGTGCCAGCAGTGCGGAAGCGGGGCCGAATCAGCCCCAGCATTTT

clone_size: NA
cdr3_length: 15
j_call: TRBJ2-5
v_call: TRBV3-1/TRBV3-2
d_call: TRBD1
cdr3_aa: CASSLYGTGGETQYF
cdr3_nt: TGTGCCAGCAGTCTTTATGGGACAGGAGGGGAGACCCAGTACTTC

clone_size: NA
cdr3_length: 13
j_call: TRBJ2-2
v_call: TRBV12-3/TRBV12-4
d_call: NA
cdr3_aa: CASSPSRRGELFF
cdr3_nt: TGTGCCAGCAGTCCTAGTCGGCGCGGGGAGCTGTTTTTT

clone_size: NA
cdr3_length: 14
j_call: TRBJ1-1
v_call: TRBV11-2
d_call: NA
cdr3_aa: CASSPYDLNTEAFF
cdr3_nt: TGTGCCAGCAGCCCTTATGACTTGAACACTGAAGCTTTCTTT

clone_size: NA
cdr3_length: 17
j_call: TRBJ1-1
v_call: TRBV28
d_call: TRBD1
cdr3_aa: CASSLLNKGTGADRAFF
cdr3_nt: TGTGCCAGCAGTTTATTAAATAAGGGGACAGGGGCTGATCGAGCTTTCTTT

clone_size: NA
cdr3_length: 15
j_call: TRBJ1-6
v_call: TRBV5-1
d_call: NA
cdr3_aa: CASSLATGPRSPLHF
cdr3_nt: TGCGCCAGCAGCTTGGCTACAGGGCCACGCTCACCCCTCCACTTT

clone_size: NA
cdr3_length: 15
j_call: TRBJ1-1
v_call: TRBV6-5
d_call: NA
cdr3_aa: CASSYSGGEGTEAFF
cdr3_nt: TGTGCCAGCAGTTACTCAGGAGGGGAGGGCACTGAAGCTTTCTTT

clone_size: NA
cdr3_length: 15
j_call: TRBJ2-1
v_call: TRBV15
d_call: TRBD2
cdr3_aa: CATSSLAGDYNEQFF
cdr3_nt: TGTGCCACCAGCAGTTTAGCGGGAGACTACAATGAGCAGTTCTTC

clone_size: NA
cdr3_length: 15
j_call: TRBJ1-3
v_call: TRBV5-1
d_call: NA
cdr3_aa: CASSPEGVHGNTIYF
cdr3_nt: TGCGCCAGCAGCCCGGAAGGGGTTCACGGAAACACCATATATTTT

clone_size: NA
cdr3_length: 14
j_call: TRBJ2-7
v_call: TRBV7-3
d_call: NA
cdr3_aa: CASSLDSPTGEQYF
cdr3_nt: TGTGCCAGCAGCTTGGACTCTCCAACGGGCGAGCAGTACTTC

clone_size: few
cdr3_length: 13
j_call: TRBJ1-1
v_call: TRBV6-2/TRBV6-3
d_call: NA
cdr3_aa: CASSRGGPTEAFF
cdr3_nt: TGTGCCAGCAGTCGGGGGGGACCTACTGAAGCTTTCTTT

clone_size: NA
cdr3_length: 18
j_call: TRBJ2-1
v_call: TRBV5-6
d_call: TRBD2
cdr3_aa: CASSPDGPSGSSYNEQFF
cdr3_nt: TGTGCCAGCAGCCCAGACGGGCCTAGCGGGAGCTCCTACAATGAGCAGTTCTTC

clone_size: NA
cdr3_length: 14
j_call: TRBJ1-1
v_call: TRBV10-3
d_call: NA
cdr3_aa: CAISERQGHTEAFF
cdr3_nt: TGTGCCATCAGTGAGAGGCAGGGGCACACTGAAGCTTTCTTT

clone_size: NA
cdr3_length: 16
j_call: TRBJ1-2
v_call: TRBV6-6
d_call: TRBD1
cdr3_aa: CASSRTTGAANYGYTF
cdr3_nt: TGTGCCAGCAGTCGAACAACAGGGGCAGCTAACTATGGCTACACCTTC

clone_size: NA
cdr3_length: 13
j_call: TRBJ1-1
v_call: TRBV10-3
d_call: NA
cdr3_aa: CAISVGQGTEAFF
cdr3_nt: TGTGCCATCAGTGTGGGCCAGGGCACTGAAGCTTTCTTT

clone_size: NA
cdr3_length: 16
j_call: TRBJ2-7
v_call: TRBV11-2
d_call: NA
cdr3_aa: CASSLPGVDWKYEQYF
cdr3_nt: TGTGCCAGCAGCTTACCAGGGGTTGACTGGAAGTACGAGCAGTACTTC

clone_size: NA
cdr3_length: 18
j_call: TRBJ2-7
v_call: TRBV9
d_call: TRBD2
cdr3_aa: CASSVVSSGAGDRKEQYF
cdr3_nt: TGTGCCAGCAGCGTAGTATCTTCGGGAGCGGGAGACAGGAAGGAGCAGTACTTC

clone_size: NA
cdr3_length: 16
j_call: TRBJ2-4
v_call: TRBV3-1/TRBV3-2
d_call: TRBD2
cdr3_aa: CASSQDLGLAGYIQYF
cdr3_nt: TGTGCCAGCAGCCAAGATCTAGGACTAGCGGGATACATTCAGTACTTC

clone_size: NA
cdr3_length: 16
j_call: TRBJ2-1
v_call: TRBV27
d_call: NA
cdr3_aa: CASSLVSPSLYNEQFF
cdr3_nt: TGTGCCAGCAGTTTAGTGTCTCCCTCCTTATACAATGAGCAGTTCTTC

clone_size: NA
cdr3_length: 14
j_call: TRBJ2-1
v_call: TRBV5-6
d_call: TRBD2
cdr3_aa: CASSLSGRYNEQFF
cdr3_nt: TGTGCCAGCAGCTTAAGCGGGAGGTACAATGAGCAGTTCTTC

clone_size: NA
cdr3_length: 13
j_call: TRBJ2-7
v_call: TRBV29-1
d_call: TRBD1
cdr3_aa: CSVEGQGIYEQYF
cdr3_nt: TGCAGCGTTGAAGGACAGGGAATATACGAGCAGTACTTC

clone_size: NA
cdr3_length: 15
j_call: TRBJ2-1
v_call: TRBV5-6
d_call: TRBD1
cdr3_aa: CASSPGTGGRNEQFF
cdr3_nt: TGTGCCAGCAGCCCTGGGACAGGTGGACGGAATGAGCAGTTCTTC

clone_size: NA
cdr3_length: 14
j_call: TRBJ1-1
v_call: TRBV18
d_call: TRBD1
cdr3_aa: CASSPEGANTEAFF
cdr3_nt: TGTGCCAGCTCACCAGAGGGGGCCAACACTGAAGCTTTCTTT

clone_size: NA
cdr3_length: 14
j_call: TRBJ1-3
v_call: TRBV6-5
d_call: NA
cdr3_aa: CASIPDNSGNTIYF
cdr3_nt: TGTGCCAGCATCCCGGACAACTCTGGAAACACCATATATTTT